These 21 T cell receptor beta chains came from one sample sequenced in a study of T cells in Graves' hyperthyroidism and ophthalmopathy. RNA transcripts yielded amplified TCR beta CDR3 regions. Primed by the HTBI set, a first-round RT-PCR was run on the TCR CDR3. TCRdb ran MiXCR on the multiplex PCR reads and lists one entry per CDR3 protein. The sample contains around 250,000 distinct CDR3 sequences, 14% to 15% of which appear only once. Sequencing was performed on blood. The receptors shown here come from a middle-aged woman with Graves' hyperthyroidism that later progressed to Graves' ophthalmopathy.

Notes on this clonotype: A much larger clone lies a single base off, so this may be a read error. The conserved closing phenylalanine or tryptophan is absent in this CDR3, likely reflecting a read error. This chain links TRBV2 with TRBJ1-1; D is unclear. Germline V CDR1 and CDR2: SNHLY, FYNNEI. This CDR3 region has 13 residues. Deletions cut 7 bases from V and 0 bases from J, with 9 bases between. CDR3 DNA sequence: TGTGCCAGCACCCCCGGGGTGAACACTGAAGCTTTCCTT. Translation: CASTPGVNTEAFL.

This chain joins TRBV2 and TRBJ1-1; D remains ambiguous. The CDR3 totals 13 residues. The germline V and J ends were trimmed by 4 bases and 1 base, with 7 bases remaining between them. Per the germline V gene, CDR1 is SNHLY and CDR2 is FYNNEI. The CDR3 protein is CASSAVGNTEAFF. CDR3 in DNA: TGTGCCAGCAGTGCAGTGGGGAACACTGAAGCTTTCTTT.

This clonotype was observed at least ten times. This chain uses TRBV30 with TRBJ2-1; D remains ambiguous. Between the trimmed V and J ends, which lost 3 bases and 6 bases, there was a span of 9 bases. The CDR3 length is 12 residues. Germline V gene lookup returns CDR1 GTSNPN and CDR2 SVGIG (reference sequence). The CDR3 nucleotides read TGTGCCTGGAGCCCCCTGTCCAATGAGCAGTTCTTC. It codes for CAWSPLSNEQFF.

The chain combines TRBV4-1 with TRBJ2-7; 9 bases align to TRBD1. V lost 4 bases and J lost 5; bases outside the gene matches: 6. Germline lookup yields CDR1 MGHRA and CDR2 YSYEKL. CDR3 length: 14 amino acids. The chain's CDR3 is CASSPYRGQDEQYF. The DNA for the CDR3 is TGCGCCAGCAGCCCTTACAGGGGGCAGGACGAGCAGTACTTC.

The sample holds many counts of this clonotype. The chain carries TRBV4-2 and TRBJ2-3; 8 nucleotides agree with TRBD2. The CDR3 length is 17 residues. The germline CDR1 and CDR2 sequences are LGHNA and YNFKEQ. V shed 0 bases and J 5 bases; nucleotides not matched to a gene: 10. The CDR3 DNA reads TGTGCCAGCAGCCAAGACGCTAGCGGGTTGGTGGGAGATACGCAGTATTTT. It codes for CASSQDASGLVGDTQYF.

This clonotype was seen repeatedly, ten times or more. The CDR3 DNA reads TGTGCCAGTAGTGCTAGCGGGAACGCTGGTGAGCAGTTCTTC. This codes for CASSASGNAGEQFF. The V gene is TRBV19, the J gene TRBJ2-1; 9 bases match TRBD2. The CDR3 contains 14 residues. Germline trimming cut 5 bases from V and 9 bases from J; bases unmatched to any gene: 8. CDR1 and CDR2 from the germline V gene are LNHDA and SQIVND (reference sequence).

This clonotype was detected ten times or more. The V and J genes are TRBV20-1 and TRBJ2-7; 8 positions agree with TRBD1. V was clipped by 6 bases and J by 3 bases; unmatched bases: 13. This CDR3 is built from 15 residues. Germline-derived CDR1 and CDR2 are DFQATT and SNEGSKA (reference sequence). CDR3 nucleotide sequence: TGCAGTGCCCCCCCCCCCGGACAGGGTAACTACGAGCAGTACTTC. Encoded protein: CSAPPPGQGNYEQYF.

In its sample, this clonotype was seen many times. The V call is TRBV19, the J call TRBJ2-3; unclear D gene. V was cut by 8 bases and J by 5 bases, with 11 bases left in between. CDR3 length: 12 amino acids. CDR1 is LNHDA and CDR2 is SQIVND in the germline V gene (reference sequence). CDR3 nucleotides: TGTGCCAGTGGCCGGTACCAAGATACGCAGTATTTT. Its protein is CASGRYQDTQYF.

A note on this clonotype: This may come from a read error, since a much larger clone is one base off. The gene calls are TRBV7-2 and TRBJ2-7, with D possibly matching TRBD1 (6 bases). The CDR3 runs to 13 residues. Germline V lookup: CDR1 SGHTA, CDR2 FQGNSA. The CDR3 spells CANSSQGLGEQYF. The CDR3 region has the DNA TGTGCCAACAGCTCACAGGGCCTCGGCGAGCAGTACTTC.

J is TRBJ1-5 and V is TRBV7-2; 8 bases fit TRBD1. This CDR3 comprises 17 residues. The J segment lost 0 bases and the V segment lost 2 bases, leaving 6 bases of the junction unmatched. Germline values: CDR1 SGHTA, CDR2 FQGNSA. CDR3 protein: CASSLTTGVYSNQPQHF. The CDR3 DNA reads TGTGCCAGCAGCTTAACGACAGGGGTGTATAGCAATCAGCCCCAGCATTTT.

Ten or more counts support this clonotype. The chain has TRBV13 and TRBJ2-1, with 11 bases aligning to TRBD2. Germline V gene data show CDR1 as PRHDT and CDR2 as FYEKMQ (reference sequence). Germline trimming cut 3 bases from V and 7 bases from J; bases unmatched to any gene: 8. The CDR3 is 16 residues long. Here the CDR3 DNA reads TGTGCCAGCAGCTTTACTCTAGCGGGAGGAGGTAATGAGCAGTTCTTC. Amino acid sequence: CASSFTLAGGGNEQFF.

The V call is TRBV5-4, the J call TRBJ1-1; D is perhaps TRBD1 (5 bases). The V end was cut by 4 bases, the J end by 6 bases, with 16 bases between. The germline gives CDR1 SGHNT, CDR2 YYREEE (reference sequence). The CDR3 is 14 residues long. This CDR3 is CASSTVGTIAEAFF. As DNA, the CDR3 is TGTGCCAGCAGCACCGTAGGGACGATCGCTGAAGCTTTCTTT.

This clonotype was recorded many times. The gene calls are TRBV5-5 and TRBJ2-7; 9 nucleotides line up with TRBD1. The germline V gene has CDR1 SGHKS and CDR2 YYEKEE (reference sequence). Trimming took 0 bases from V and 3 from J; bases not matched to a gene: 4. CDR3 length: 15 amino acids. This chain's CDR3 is CASSLVGTGIYEQYF. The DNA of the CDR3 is TGTGCCAGCAGCTTGGTCGGGACAGGGATCTACGAGCAGTACTTC.

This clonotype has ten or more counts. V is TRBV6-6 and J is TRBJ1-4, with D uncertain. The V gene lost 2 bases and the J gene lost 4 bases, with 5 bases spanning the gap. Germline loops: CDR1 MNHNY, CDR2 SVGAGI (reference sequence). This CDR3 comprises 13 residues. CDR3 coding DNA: TGTGCCAGCAGTTACAGTCTTAATGAAAAACTGTTTTTT. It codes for CASSYSLNEKLFF.

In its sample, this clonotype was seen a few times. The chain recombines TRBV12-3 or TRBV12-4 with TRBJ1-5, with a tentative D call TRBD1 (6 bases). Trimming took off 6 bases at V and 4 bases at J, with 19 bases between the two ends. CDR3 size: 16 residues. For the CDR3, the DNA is TGTGCCAGCAGCGAGGGGGTCGGACTCCTGAATCAGCCCCAGCATTTT. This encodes CASSEGVGLLNQPQHF.

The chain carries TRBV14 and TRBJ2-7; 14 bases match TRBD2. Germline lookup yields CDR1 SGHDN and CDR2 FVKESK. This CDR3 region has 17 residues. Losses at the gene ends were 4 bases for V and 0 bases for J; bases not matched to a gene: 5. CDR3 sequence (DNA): TGTGCCAGCAGCCGGACCGGGACTAGCGGGAGCTCCTACGAGCAGTACTTC. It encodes CASSRTGTSGSSYEQYF.

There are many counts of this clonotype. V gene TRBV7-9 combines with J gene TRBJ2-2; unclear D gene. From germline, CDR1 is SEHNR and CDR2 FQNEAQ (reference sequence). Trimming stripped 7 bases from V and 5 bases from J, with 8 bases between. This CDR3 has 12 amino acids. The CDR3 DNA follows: TGTGCCAGCAACCAAAGGACCGGGGAGCTGTTTTTT. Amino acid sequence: CASNQRTGELFF.

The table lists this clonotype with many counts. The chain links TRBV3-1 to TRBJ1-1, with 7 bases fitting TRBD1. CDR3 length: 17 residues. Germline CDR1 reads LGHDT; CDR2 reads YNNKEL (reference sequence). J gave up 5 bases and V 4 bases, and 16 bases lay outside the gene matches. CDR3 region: CASSLRIATGRATEAFF. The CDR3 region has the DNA TGTGCCAGCAGCCTCCGAATAGCGACAGGGCGAGCTACTGAAGCTTTCTTT.

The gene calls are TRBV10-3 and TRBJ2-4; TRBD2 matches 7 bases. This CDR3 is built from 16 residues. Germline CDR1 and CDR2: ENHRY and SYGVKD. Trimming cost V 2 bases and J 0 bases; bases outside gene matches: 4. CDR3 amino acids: CAISEGLELAKNIQYF. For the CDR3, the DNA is TGTGCCATCAGTGAGGGACTAGAATTAGCCAAAAACATTCAGTACTTC.

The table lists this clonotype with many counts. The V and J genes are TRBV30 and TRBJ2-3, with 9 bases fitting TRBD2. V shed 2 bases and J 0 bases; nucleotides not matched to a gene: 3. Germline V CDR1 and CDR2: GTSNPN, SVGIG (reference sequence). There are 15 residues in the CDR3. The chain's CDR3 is CAWSSSGDSTDTQYF. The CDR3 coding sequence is TGTGCCTGGAGTTCTAGCGGGGATAGCACAGATACGCAGTATTTT.

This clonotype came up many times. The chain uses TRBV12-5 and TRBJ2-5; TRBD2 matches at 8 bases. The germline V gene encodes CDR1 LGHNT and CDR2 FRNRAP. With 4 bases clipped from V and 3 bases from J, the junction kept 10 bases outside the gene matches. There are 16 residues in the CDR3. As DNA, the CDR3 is TGTGCTAGTGGTTCCTCCATAGCGGGAATCGAAGAGACCCAGTACTTC. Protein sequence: CASGSSIAGIEETQYF.